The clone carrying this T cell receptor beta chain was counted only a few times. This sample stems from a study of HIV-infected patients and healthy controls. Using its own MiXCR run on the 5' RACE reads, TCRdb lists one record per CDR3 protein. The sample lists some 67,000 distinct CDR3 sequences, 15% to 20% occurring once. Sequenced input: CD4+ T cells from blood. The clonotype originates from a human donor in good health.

CDR3 protein: CSAGKVLDEQYF. The CDR3 region has the DNA TGCAGTGCCGGGAAAGTTCTCGACGAGCAGTACTTC. The chain joins TRBV20-1 to TRBJ2-7, with D perhaps TRBD2 (5 bases). V was clipped by 6 bases and J by 5 bases, with 14 bases between them. This CDR3 contains 12 residues. Germline V gives CDR1 DFQATT, CDR2 SNEGSKA (reference sequence).